The present T cell receptor (beta chain) was sequenced within a study of blood T cells in healthy people across ages. Caucasian individuals from Russia who were healthy and aged roughly 6 to 95 acted as donors. PCR was performed a second time for about 7 to 12 cycles using a sample-barcoded 5' primer and a J-beta primer mix. One entry per CDR3 protein, called by TCRdb with MiXCR from the 5' RACE reads. Of around 1,900,000 distinct CDR3 sequences in the sample, 35% to 50% were seen once. Unmatched junction bases numbered 9, after V lost 5 bases and J lost 1 base. This CDR3 contains 15 residues. Germline V CDR1 and CDR2: SGHKS, YYEKEE (reference sequence).

The sample taken for sequencing was blood. The chain carries TRBV5-5 and TRBJ2-7; 7 nucleotides match TRBD1. This sequence was found in a human donor in good health. CDR3 amino acids: CASRFGQDASYEQYF. CDR3 DNA: TGTGCCAGCAGATTTGGACAGGATGCTTCCTACGAGCAGTACTTC.